The 18 T cell receptor beta chains below all came from one sample that was sequenced in a study of human T cells and chemical hapten exposure. TCRdb itself ran the RACE reads through MiXCR, one entry per CDR3 protein. The sample gives approximately 82,000 distinct CDR3 sequences, over 9.5% of which show up once; around 2.3% is in the top ten. Time point reported: patch test 1, 2 weeks after DPC sensitization. Documented treatment: therapeutic diphenylcyclopropenone sensitization with weekly scalp DPC. The sequencing here drew on whole blood, taken in connection with sensitization to the hapten diphenylcyclopropenone (DPC). The receptors originated from a middle-aged man with alopecia areata. Some clones in this sample may be carry-over from other donors' samples.

This clonotype was recorded many times. The chain carries TRBV29-1 and TRBJ2-3; 13 bases fit TRBD2. From germline, CDR1 is SQVTM and CDR2 ANQGSEA. With V trimmed by 1 base and J by 0 bases, 4 bases remained unmatched. This CDR3 contains 17 residues. DNA for the CDR3: TGCAGCGTTGAAGGGACTAGCGGGAGTATTAGCACAGATACGCAGTATTTT. Translation: CSVEGTSGSISTDTQYF.

This clonotype was observed a handful of times. The rearrangement uses TRBV6-2 or TRBV6-3 and TRBJ2-7; D possibly corresponds to TRBD1 (8 bases). CDR1 and CDR2 from the germline V gene are MNHEY and SVGEGT. Trimming left V 6 bases short and J 4 bases short, with 19 bases between. This CDR3 has 15 residues. The CDR3 region is CASRLGQGGFYEQYF. In nucleotides, the CDR3 is TGTGCCAGCAGACTTGGACAGGGAGGGTTTTACGAGCAGTACTTC.

This clonotype was detected ten times or more. V usage is TRBV7-2 and J usage is TRBJ1-3; no definite D call. V dropped 3 bases and J dropped 4 bases, with 13 bases sitting between them. The CDR3 covers 15 residues. Germline values: CDR1 SGHTA, CDR2 FQGNSA. The CDR3 loop reads CASSFAISNGNTIYF. CDR3 nucleotide sequence: TGTGCCAGCAGCTTCGCTATAAGTAACGGAAACACCATATATTTT.

The rearrangement uses TRBV7-2 and TRBJ2-5; D gene unclear. Trimming pared 1 base from V and 5 bases from J, leaving 11 bases between. The germline V gene encodes CDR1 SGHTA and CDR2 FQGNSA. CDR3 size: 14 residues. The CDR3, as DNA: TGTGCCAGCAGCTTAGAGATAGGCAGGGAGACCCAGTACTTC. It translates to CASSLEIGRETQYF.

The sample holds a few counts of this clonotype. The V and J genes are TRBV5-1 and TRBJ2-5, with D uncertain. The germline gives CDR1 SGHRS, CDR2 YFSETQ. V lost 1 base and J 1 base, leaving 5 bases between the germline ends. The CDR3 has 13 residues. The CDR3 sequence: CASSLTVQETQYF. CDR3 nucleotide sequence: TGCGCCAGCAGCTTGACAGTCCAAGAGACCCAGTACTTC. Variable domain in full (rest from reference TRBV5-1 and TRBJ2-5): KAGVTQTPRYLIKTRGQQVTLSCSPISGHRSVSWYQQTPGQGLQFLFEYFSETQRNKGNFPGRFSGRQFSNSRSEMNVSTLELGDSALYLCASSLTVQETQYFGPGTRLLVL.

The V gene is TRBV20-1, the J gene TRBJ2-3; 7 bases are a match to TRBD1. The ends lost 0 bases at V and 3 bases at J; junction bases unmatched: 6. The CDR3 contains 15 residues. Germline lookup yields CDR1 DFQATT and CDR2 SNEGSKA (reference sequence). CDR3 bases: TGCAGTGCTAGAGATTACAGGGGCGCGACAGATACGCAGTATTTT. Translation gives CSARDYRGATDTQYF.

This clonotype was recorded at least ten times. The DNA for the CDR3 is TGTGCCAGCAGCAGCCCATCCAGGGCTCAAGAGACCCAGTACTTC. As protein: CASSSPSRAQETQYF. The chain links TRBV14 to TRBJ2-5, with TRBD1 as a possible D gene (5 bases). V lost 5 bases to trimming and J lost 2 bases, with 15 bases between them. CDR3 length: 15 amino acids. Germline V lookup: CDR1 SGHDN, CDR2 FVKESK.

The rearrangement uses TRBV6-2 or TRBV6-3 and TRBJ2-7; the match to TRBD1 covers 7 bases. The germline V gene encodes CDR1 MNHEY and CDR2 SVGEGT. Trimming took 11 bases from V and 3 from J; bases not matched to a gene: 7. CDR3 length: 12 residues. The CDR3 loop is CACRDSDYEQYF. CDR3 DNA: TGTGCCTGCCGGGACAGTGACTACGAGCAGTACTTC.

The CDR3 loop reads CASSLEGTGRNEQFF. In DNA form, the CDR3 reads TGTGCCAGCAGCTTAGAAGGGACAGGGCGCAATGAGCAGTTCTTC. This chain links TRBV13 with TRBJ2-1; 9 positions agree with TRBD1. The trim removed 1 base at V and 6 bases at J, leaving 4 bases unmatched. The CDR3 spans 15 residues. Germline loops: CDR1 PRHDT, CDR2 FYEKMQ (reference sequence).

Regarding this clonotype: Just one base apart from a much larger clone, this may be a read error. The chain is built from TRBV5-4 and TRBJ2-7, with 9 bases matching TRBD1. Germline CDR1 SGHNT, CDR2 YYREEE (reference sequence). This CDR3 contains 14 residues. CDR3 sequence: CDSSIGDRVNEQYF. Written as DNA, the CDR3 is TGTGACAGCAGCATAGGGGACAGGGTCAACGAGCAGTACTTC.

This clonotype was seen repeatedly, ten times or more. The chain is built from TRBV20-1 and TRBJ1-1; TRBD1 is a possible D gene (5 bases). The germline CDR1 and CDR2 sequences are DFQATT and SNEGSKA (reference sequence). The V and J ends lost 6 bases and 4 bases respectively, with 18 bases between them. The CDR3 is 14 residues long. CDR3: CSAPGGVKGTEAFF. The CDR3 DNA reads TGCAGTGCCCCCGGGGGGGTCAAGGGCACTGAAGCTTTCTTT.

This clonotype was seen more than once but under ten times. The V gene is TRBV6-1, the J gene TRBJ2-1, with 13 bases fitting TRBD2. Germline CDR1 reads MNHNS; CDR2 reads SASEGT. The CDR3 runs 15 residues. With 2 bases clipped from V and 10 bases from J, the junction kept 5 bases outside the gene matches. CDR3 coding DNA: TGTGCCAGCAGTGAAACTAGCGGGAGGGCATTAGAGCAGTTCTTC. Encoded protein: CASSETSGRALEQFF.

The chain uses TRBV12-3 or TRBV12-4 and TRBJ2-1; maybe TRBD2 (5 bases). Trimming took off 3 bases at V and 2 bases at J, with 5 bases between the two ends. CDR3 length: 13 residues. The CDR3 sequence is CASSFGTYNEQFF. CDR3 nucleotides: TGTGCCAGCAGTTTCGGGACCTACAATGAGCAGTTCTTC.

A word on this clonotype: A much larger clone is a single base away; this may be a read error. The chain combines TRBV20-1 with TRBJ1-1; the D is unclear. This CDR3 contains 14 residues. In germline, CDR1 is DFQATT, CDR2 SNEGSKA (reference sequence). The V end lost 1 base, the J end lost 1 base, and 10 bases lay between the germline ends. CDR3 residues: CSARGWMANTEAFF. The CDR3 DNA sequence: TGCAGTGCTAGAGGATGGATGGCGAACACTGAAGCTTTCTTT.

This clonotype was detected ten times or more. J is TRBJ2-7 and V is TRBV6-5, with 11 bases identical to TRBD1. V shed 8 bases, J shed 1 base, and the junction held 4 bases outside the gene matches. This CDR3 is 14 amino acids long. Germline assignment: CDR1 MNHEY and CDR2 SVGAGI. The CDR3 spells CASGGTGGSYEQYF. In DNA form, the CDR3 reads TGTGCCAGCGGAGGGACAGGGGGTTCCTACGAGCAGTACTTC.

This clonotype was seen repeatedly, ten times or more. The chain recombines TRBV6-2 or TRBV6-3 with TRBJ2-1; D perhaps matches TRBD2 (5 bases). V lost 4 bases and J 5 bases, leaving 9 bases between the germline ends. Per the germline V gene, CDR1 is MNHEY and CDR2 is SVGEGT. This CDR3 is 13 amino acids long. The CDR3 DNA follows: TGTGCCAGCAGTTGGGCGGGTAACAATGAGCAGTTCTTC. This sequence encodes CASSWAGNNEQFF.

This clonotype was seen a handful of times. One end of the junction does not line up with germline, which may come from a read error. The rearrangement links TRBV10-3 to TRBJ2-7, with 10 bases aligning to TRBD1. Germline assignment: CDR1 ENHRY and CDR2 SYGVKD. This CDR3 comprises 13 residues. CDR3 sequence reads: CANRQGASDEQYF. CDR3 coding DNA: TGTGCCAACAGACAGGGGGCCTCCGACGAGCAGTACTTC.

J is TRBJ2-3 and V is TRBV7-2, with no clear D. Trimming took off 3 bases at V and 6 bases at J, with 10 bases between the two ends. The CDR3 has 13 amino acids. Looked up from germline, CDR1 is SGHTA and CDR2 is FQGNSA. DNA for the CDR3: TGTGCCAGCAGCTTTGGCCCCCCGGATACGCAGTATTTT. Its protein product is CASSFGPPDTQYF.